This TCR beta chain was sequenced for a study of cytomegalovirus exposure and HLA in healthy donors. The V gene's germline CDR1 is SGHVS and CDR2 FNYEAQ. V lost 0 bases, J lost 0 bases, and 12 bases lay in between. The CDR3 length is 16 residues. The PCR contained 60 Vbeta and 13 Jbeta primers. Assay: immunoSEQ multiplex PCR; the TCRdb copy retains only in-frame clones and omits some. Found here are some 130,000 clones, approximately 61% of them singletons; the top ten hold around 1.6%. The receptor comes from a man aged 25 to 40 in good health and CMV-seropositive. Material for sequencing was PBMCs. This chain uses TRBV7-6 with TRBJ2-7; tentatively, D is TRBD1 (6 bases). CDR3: CASSLAHDRSSYEQYF. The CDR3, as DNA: TGTGCCAGCAGCTTAGCGCATGACAGGTCCTCCTACGAGCAGTACTTC.